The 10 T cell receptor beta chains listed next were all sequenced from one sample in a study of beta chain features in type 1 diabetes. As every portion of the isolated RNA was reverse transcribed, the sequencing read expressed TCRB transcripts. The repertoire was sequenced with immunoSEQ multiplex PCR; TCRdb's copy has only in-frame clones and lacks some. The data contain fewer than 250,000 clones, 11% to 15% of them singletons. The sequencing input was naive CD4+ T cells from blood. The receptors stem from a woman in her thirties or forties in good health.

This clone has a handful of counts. Here the CDR3 reads CASTLGGTGYNEQFF. CDR3 nucleotides: TGTGCCAGCACCCTCGGAGGGACGGGTTACAATGAGCAGTTCTTC. V usage is TRBV9 and J usage is TRBJ2-1; the D gene is possibly TRBD2 (6 bases). CDR3 size: 15 residues. Trimming took 6 bases from V and 4 from J, leaving 17 bases between them. CDR1 is SGDLS and CDR2 is YYNGEE in the germline V gene.

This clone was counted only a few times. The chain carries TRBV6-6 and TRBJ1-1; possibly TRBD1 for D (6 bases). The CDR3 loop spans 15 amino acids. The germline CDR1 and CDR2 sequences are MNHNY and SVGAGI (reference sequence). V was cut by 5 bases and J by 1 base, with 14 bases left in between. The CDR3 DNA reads TGTGCCAGCAGTGCACGACAGGTGCCGAACACTGAAGCTTTCTTT. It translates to CASSARQVPNTEAFF.

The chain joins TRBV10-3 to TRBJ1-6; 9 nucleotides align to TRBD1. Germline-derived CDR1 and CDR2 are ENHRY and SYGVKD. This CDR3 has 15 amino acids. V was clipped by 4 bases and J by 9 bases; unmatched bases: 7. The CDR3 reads CAISGSPGQGSPLHF. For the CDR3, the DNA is TGTGCCATCAGTGGGTCACCGGGACAGGGTTCACCCCTCCACTTT.

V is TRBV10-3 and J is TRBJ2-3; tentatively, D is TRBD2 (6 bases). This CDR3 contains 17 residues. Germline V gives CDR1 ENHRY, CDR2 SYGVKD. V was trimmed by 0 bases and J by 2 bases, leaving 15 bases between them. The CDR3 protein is CAISESMGLPNTDTQYF. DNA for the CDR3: TGTGCCATCAGTGAGTCGATGGGACTCCCGAACACAGATACGCAGTATTTT.

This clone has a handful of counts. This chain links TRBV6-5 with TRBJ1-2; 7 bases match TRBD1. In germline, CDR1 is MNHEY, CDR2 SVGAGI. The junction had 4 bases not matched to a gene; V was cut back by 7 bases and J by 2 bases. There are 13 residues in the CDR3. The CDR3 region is CASTQGQNYGYTF. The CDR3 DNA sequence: TGTGCCAGCACCCAGGGACAGAACTATGGCTACACCTTC.

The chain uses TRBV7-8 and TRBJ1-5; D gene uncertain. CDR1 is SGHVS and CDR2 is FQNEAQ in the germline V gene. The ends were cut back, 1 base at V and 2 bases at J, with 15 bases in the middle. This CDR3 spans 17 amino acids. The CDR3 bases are TGTGCCAGCAGCTTAGGACTCCTACAGAGGGGCAATCAGCCCCAGCATTTT. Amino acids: CASSLGLLQRGNQPQHF. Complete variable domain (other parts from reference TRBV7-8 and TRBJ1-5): GAGVSQSPRYKVAKRGQDVALRCDPISGHVSLFWYQQALGQGPEFLTYFQNEAQLDKSGLPSDRFFAERPEGSVSTLKIQRTQQEDSAVYLCASSLGLLQRGNQPQHFGDGTRLSIL.

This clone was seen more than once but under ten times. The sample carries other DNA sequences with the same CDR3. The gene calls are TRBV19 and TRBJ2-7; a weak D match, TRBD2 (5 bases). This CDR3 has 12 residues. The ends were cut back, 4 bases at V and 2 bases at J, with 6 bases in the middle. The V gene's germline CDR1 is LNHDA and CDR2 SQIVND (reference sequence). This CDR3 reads CASSRTPYEQYF. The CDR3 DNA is TGTGCCAGTAGTAGGACTCCCTACGAGCAGTACTTC.

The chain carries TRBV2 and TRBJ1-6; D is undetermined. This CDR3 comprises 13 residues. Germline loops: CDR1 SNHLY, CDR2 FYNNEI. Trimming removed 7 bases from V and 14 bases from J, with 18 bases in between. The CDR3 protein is CASTHLTVQALHF. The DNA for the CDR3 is TGTGCCAGCACCCATCTTACAGTGCAAGCCCTCCACTTT.

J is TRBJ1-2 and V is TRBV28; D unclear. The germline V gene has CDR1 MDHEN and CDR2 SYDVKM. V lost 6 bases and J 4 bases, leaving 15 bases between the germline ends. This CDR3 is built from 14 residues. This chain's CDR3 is CASSADKSGYGYTF. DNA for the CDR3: TGTGCCAGCAGCGCCGATAAGTCGGGCTATGGCTACACCTTC.

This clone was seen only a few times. CDR3 protein: CASSQVPPRKQFF. CDR3 sequence (DNA): TGCGCCAGCAGCCAAGTCCCGCCTAGGAAGCAGTTCTTC. This chain uses TRBV4-1 with TRBJ2-1, with D unresolved. CDR1 is MGHRA, CDR2 YSYEKL, per germline. Trimming shortened V by 1 base and J by 11 bases, and 12 bases separated the two germline ends. The CDR3 runs 13 residues.